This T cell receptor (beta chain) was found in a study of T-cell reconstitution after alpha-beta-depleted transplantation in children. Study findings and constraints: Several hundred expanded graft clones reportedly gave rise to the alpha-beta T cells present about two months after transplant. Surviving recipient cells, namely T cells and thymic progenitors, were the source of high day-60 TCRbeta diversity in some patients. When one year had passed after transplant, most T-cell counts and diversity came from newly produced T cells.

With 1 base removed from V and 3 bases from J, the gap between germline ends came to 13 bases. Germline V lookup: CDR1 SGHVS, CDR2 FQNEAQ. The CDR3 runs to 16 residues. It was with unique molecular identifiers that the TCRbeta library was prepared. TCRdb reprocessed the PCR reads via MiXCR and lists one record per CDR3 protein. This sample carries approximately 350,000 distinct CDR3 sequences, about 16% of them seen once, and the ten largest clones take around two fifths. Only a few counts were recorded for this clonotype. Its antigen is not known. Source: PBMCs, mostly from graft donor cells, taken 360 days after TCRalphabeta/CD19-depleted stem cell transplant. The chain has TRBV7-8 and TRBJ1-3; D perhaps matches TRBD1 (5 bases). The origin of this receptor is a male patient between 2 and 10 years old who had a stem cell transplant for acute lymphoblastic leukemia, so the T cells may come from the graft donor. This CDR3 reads CASSLGRRARGNTIYF. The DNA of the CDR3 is TGTGCCAGCAGCTTAGGCCGCAGGGCCCGTGGAAACACCATATATTTT.